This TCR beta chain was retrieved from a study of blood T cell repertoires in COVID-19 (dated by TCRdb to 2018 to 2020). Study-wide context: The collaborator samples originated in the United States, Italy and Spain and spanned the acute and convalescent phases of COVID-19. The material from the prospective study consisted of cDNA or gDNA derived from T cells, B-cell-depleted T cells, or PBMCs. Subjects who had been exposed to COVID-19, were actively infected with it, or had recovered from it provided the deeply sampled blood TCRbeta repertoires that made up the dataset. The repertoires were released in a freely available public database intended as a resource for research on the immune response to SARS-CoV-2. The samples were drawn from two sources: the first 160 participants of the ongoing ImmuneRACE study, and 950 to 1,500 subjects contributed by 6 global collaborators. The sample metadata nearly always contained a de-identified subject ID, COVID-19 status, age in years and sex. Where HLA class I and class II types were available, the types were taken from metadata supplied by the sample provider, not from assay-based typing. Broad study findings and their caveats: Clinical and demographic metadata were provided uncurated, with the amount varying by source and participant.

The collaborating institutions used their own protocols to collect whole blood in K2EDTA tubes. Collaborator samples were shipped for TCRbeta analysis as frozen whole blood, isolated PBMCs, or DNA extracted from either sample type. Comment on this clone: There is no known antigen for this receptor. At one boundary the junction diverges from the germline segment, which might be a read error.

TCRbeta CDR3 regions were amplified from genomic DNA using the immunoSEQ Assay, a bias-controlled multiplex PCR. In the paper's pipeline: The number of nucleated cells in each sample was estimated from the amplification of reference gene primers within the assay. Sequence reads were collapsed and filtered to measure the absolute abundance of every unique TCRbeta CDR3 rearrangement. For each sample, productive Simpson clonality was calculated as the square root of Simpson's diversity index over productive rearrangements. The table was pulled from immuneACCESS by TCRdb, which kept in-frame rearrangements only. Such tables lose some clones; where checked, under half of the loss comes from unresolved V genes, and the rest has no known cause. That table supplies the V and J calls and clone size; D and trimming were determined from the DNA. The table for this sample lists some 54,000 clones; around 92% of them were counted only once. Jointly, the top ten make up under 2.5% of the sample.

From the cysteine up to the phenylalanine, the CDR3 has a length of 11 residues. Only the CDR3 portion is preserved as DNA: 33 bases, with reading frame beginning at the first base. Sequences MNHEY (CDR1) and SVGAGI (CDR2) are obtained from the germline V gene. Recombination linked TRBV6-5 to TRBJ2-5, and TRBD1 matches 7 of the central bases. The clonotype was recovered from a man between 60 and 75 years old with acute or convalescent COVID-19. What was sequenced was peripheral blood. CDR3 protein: CASIYPTGFDF. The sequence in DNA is TGTGCCAGCATCTACCCGACAGGGTTCGACTTC.